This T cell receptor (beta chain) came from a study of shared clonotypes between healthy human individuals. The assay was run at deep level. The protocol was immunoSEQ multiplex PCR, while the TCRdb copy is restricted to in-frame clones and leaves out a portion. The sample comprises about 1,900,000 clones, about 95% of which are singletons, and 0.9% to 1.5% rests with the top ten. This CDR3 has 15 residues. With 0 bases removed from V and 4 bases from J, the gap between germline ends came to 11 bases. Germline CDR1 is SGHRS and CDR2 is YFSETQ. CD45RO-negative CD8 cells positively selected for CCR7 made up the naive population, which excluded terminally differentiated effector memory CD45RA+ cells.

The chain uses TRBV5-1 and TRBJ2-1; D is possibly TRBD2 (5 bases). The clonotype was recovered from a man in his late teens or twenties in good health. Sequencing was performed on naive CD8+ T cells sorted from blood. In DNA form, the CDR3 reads TGCGCCAGCAGCTTGGGTGGGAGAGGTTACAATGAGCAGTTCTTC. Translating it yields CASSLGGRGYNEQFF.